This TCR beta chain was captured in a study of cytomegalovirus exposure and HLA in healthy donors. V lost 10 bases to trimming and J lost 10 bases, with 19 bases between them. This CDR3 comprises 12 residues. Germline CDR1 reads MDHEN; CDR2 reads SYDVKM. Amplification used 60 Vbeta primers and 13 Jbeta primers. Profiling relied on immunoSEQ multiplex PCR, and the TCRdb table lists in-frame clones only, not all of them. The repertoire holds 100,000 to 150,000 clones, over 60% seen once, with approximately 0.94% in the top ten. The rearrangement uses TRBV28 and TRBJ2-5; D may be TRBD2 (6 bases). Sample: PBMCs. The receptor was derived from an older woman in good health and CMV-seronegative. The DNA for the CDR3 is TGTGCCACCACCCGCGTGGGCGGGGACCAGTACTTC. Its protein is CATTRVGGDQYF.